This T cell receptor beta chain was retrieved from a study of blood T cell repertoires in COVID-19. This clone showed up just once. Symptom resolution, clearance, or two negative PCRs marked donors in Cohort 3 as recovered. V was shortened by 5 bases and J by 6 bases, with 15 bases between the two germline ends. The CDR3 has 14 amino acids. The germline gives CDR1 SGHNT, CDR2 YYREEE (reference sequence). Here immunoSEQ multiplex PCR was the method, and the copy in TCRdb shows in-frame clones only, minus some. The sample lists almost 500,000 clones, around 85% occurring once. The clonotype originates from a woman aged 55-69 years who had recovered from COVID-19. V usage is TRBV5-4 and J usage is TRBJ2-1, with a weak D call TRBD2 (6 bases). The sample consisted of PBMCs or T cells enriched from blood (not recorded which). This CDR3 is CASRSGAGLNEQFF. The CDR3 coding sequence is TGTGCCAGCAGATCTGGGGCGGGGCTCAATGAGCAGTTCTTC.